The entry below gives a single TCR beta chain sequence along with its context. Antigen unknown. This record comes from a study of cytomegalovirus exposure and HLA in healthy donors. The PCR was carried out with 60 Vbeta primers and 13 Jbeta primers. The table came from immunoSEQ multiplex PCR; TCRdb's copy has only in-frame clones and leaves some out. The table lists about 31,000 clones, roughly 67% of them singletons. The length of the CDR3 is 15 residues. Regarding the study as a whole: Follow-up analysis seemed to connect common viral pathogens with several of the most significant clusters identified.

The chain joins TRBV1 to TRBJ2-2; the table calls TRBD1, which could not be checked here. TRBV1 is a known pseudogene. The receptor's source is a man between 35 and 55 years old in good health and CMV-seropositive. Source material: PBMCs. CDR3 DNA: TGCACCAGCAGCCCCAGGGGGATTGGGACCAGGGAGCTGTTTTTT. The encoded protein is CTSSPRGIGTRELFF.